Each of the 14 T cell receptor beta chains below was sequenced from the same sample in a study of blood T cell repertoires in COVID-19. The repertoire was sequenced with immunoSEQ multiplex PCR; TCRdb's copy has only in-frame clones and lacks some. Of 200,000 to 250,000 clones listed, about nine tenths are singletons. The sequencing input was PBMCs or T cells enriched from blood (not recorded which). Source of these receptors: a woman in her thirties with acute COVID-19.

This clone was recorded many times. This chain joins TRBV5-1 and TRBJ2-1; 9 bases fit TRBD1. Germline trimming cut 4 bases from V and 6 bases from J; bases unmatched to any gene: 11. This CDR3 is 16 amino acids long. The germline V gene encodes CDR1 SGHRS and CDR2 YFSETQ. CDR3 amino acids: CASSPTGDREVNEQFF. CDR3 nucleotides: TGCGCCAGCAGCCCGACGGGGGACAGGGAGGTCAATGAGCAGTTCTTC. Full variable domain (missing parts from reference TRBV5-1 and TRBJ2-1): KAGVTQTPRYLIKTRGQQVTLSCSPISGHRSVSWYQQTPGQGLQFLFEYFSETQRNKGNFPGRFSGRQFSNSRSEMNVSTLELGDSALYLCASSPTGDREVNEQFFGPGTRLTVL.

The chain combines TRBV4-1 with TRBJ2-1; 8 bases line up with TRBD1. The CDR3 has 14 residues. Per the germline V gene, CDR1 is MGHRA and CDR2 is YSYEKL. Unmatched junction bases numbered 8, after V lost 4 bases and J lost 9 bases. The CDR3 nucleotides are TGCGCCAGCAGCCCCAATTCAGGGGGCCTTGAGCAGTTCTTC. Translated, it gives CASSPNSGGLEQFF.

This rearrangement joins TRBV7-6 to TRBJ1-1; D remains ambiguous. Germline V gene data show CDR1 as SGHVS and CDR2 as FNYEAQ. V shed 2 bases and J shed 0 bases, with 10 bases lying between them. The length of the CDR3 is 15 residues. Here the CDR3 reads CASSLSAGMNTEAFF. The CDR3 DNA follows: TGTGCCAGCAGCTTATCGGCGGGCATGAACACTGAAGCTTTCTTT.

The chain carries TRBV29-1 and TRBJ1-2, with 7 bases lining up with TRBD1. Per the germline V gene, CDR1 is SQVTM and CDR2 is ANQGSEA. CDR3 length: 13 residues. V trimming: 6 bases; J trimming: 8 bases; junction bases outside the gene matches: 12. DNA of the CDR3: TGCAGCGTCGCCTCGACAGGGAAAGGGGGCTACACCTTC. Its translation is CSVASTGKGGYTF.

This rearrangement joins TRBV4-1 to TRBJ1-2; weak D call: TRBD1 (5 bases). The CDR3 is 13 residues long. Trimming took off 9 bases at V and 1 base at J, with 12 bases between the two ends. In germline, CDR1 is MGHRA, CDR2 YSYEKL. As DNA, the CDR3 is TGCGCCAGACCGACAGCCAATAACTATGGCTACACCTTC. This encodes CARPTANNYGYTF.

The chain combines TRBV7-8 with TRBJ1-1; a weak D match, TRBD1 (5 bases). The germline V gene encodes CDR1 SGHVS and CDR2 FQNEAQ. The CDR3 runs 15 residues. V lost 1 base, J lost 6 bases, and 15 bases lay in between. CDR3 in amino acids: CASSLVRRGESEAFF. DNA for the CDR3: TGTGCCAGCAGCTTAGTTCGGAGGGGAGAGTCTGAAGCTTTCTTT.

The chain joins TRBV5-4 to TRBJ1-6; D is uncertain. Deletions cut 3 bases from V and 7 bases from J, with 8 bases between. This CDR3 is built from 13 residues. Germline CDR1 is SGHNT and CDR2 is YYREEE (reference sequence). The CDR3 sequence is CASSSLQNSPLHF. In DNA, the CDR3 is TGTGCCAGCAGCTCCTTACAGAATTCACCCCTCCACTTT.

The rearrangement links TRBV3-1 (or the pseudogene TRBV3-2) to TRBJ1-5, with 12 nucleotides matching TRBD1. V was clipped by 2 bases and J by 6 bases; unmatched bases: 5. The germline gives CDR1 LGHDT, CDR2 YNNKEL (reference sequence). The CDR3 sequence is 16 residues long. CDR3 residues: CASSQFGTGGTQPQHF. In DNA form, the CDR3 reads TGTGCCAGCAGCCAATTCGGGACAGGGGGCACTCAGCCCCAGCATTTT.

On this clone itself: Possible read error: a much larger clone is one base away. The rearrangement links TRBV12-3 or TRBV12-4 to TRBJ1-5; tentatively, D is TRBD1 (6 bases). The CDR3 runs 13 residues. V was cut by 6 bases and J by 3 bases, with 9 bases left in between. CDR3 in amino acids: CASSYRDNQPQHF. CDR3 sequence (DNA): TGTGCCAGCAGCTACAGGGACAATCAGCCCCAGCATTTT.

This rearrangement joins TRBV6-1 to TRBJ2-1, with TRBD2 identical over 8 bases. This CDR3 contains 18 residues. From germline, CDR1 is MNHNS and CDR2 SASEGT. J lost 0 bases, V lost 3 bases, and 10 bases had no gene match. CDR3 sequence: CASSDRTSTRSSYNEQFF. The DNA for the CDR3 is TGTGCCAGCAGTGATAGGACTAGCACACGCAGCTCCTACAATGAGCAGTTCTTC.

The CDR3 here is CSVSPGTGELFF. Written as DNA, the CDR3 is TGCAGCGTTTCTCCAGGTACCGGGGAGCTGTTTTTT. This chain links TRBV29-1 with TRBJ2-2, with D unresolved. The CDR3 spans 12 residues. V was shortened by 5 bases and J by 5 bases, with 9 bases between the two germline ends. CDR1 SQVTM and CDR2 ANQGSEA come from the germline V gene.

In its sample, this clone was seen a few times. V and J are TRBV3-1 (or the pseudogene TRBV3-2) and TRBJ1-2; D not certain. The V and J ends lost 4 bases and 2 bases respectively, with 11 bases between them. Germline V gene data show CDR1 as LGHDT and CDR2 as YNNKEL (reference sequence). This CDR3 comprises 14 residues. The CDR3 loop reads CASSPSAANYGYTF. The CDR3 DNA sequence: TGTGCCAGCAGCCCATCCGCAGCGAACTATGGCTACACCTTC.

This clone has a handful of counts. CDR3 coding DNA: TGTGCCAGCAGTCCACGACAGGGGGCTGGAAACACCATATATTTT. Translation: CASSPRQGAGNTIYF. The chain has TRBV6-5 and TRBJ1-3, with 9 bases matching TRBD1. The CDR3 contains 15 residues. Germline assignment: CDR1 MNHEY and CDR2 SVGAGI. The junction had 4 bases not matched to a gene; V was cut back by 5 bases and J by 2 bases.

The chain recombines TRBV7-9 with TRBJ1-1; the D is unclear. From germline, CDR1 is SEHNR and CDR2 FQNEAQ (reference sequence). Trimming removed 6 bases at V and 11 bases at J, with 19 bases between. The CDR3 extends over 13 amino acids. Written as DNA, the CDR3 is TGTGCCAGCAGTTCCACCGTGGCAGGAAGGGCTTTCTTT. As protein: CASSSTVAGRAFF.